The source of this TCR beta chain is a study of control samples from healthy donors and cancer patients. Sequenced by immunoSEQ multiplex PCR; TCRdb stores in-frame clones only, minus some. The sample holds roughly 95,000 clones, 88% seen once. The sequenced material came from blood. The clonotype was recovered from a man aged 25 to 45 in good health.

The DNA for the CDR3 is TGTGCCACCATGGCTTATAGGAACACTGAAGCTTTCTTT. Residues: CATMAYRNTEAFF. This chain joins TRBV24-1 and TRBJ1-1, with D uncertain. The CDR3 has 13 amino acids. Trimming removed 8 bases at V and 1 base at J, with 10 bases between. Germline lookup yields CDR1 KGHDR and CDR2 SFDVKD.